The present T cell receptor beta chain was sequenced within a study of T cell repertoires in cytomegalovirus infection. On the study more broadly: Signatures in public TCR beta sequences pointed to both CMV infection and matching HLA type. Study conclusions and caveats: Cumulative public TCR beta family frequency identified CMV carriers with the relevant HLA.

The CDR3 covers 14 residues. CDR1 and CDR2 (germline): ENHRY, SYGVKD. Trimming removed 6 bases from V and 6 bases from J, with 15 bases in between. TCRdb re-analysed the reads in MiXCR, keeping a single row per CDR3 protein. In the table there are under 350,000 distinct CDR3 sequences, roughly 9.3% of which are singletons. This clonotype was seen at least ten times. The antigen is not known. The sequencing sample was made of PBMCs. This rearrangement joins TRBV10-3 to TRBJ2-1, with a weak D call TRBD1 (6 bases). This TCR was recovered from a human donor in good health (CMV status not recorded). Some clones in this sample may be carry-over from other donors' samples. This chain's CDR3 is CAISGTIGGNEQFF. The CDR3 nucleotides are TGTGCCATCAGCGGGACGATAGGGGGCAATGAGCAGTTCTTC.